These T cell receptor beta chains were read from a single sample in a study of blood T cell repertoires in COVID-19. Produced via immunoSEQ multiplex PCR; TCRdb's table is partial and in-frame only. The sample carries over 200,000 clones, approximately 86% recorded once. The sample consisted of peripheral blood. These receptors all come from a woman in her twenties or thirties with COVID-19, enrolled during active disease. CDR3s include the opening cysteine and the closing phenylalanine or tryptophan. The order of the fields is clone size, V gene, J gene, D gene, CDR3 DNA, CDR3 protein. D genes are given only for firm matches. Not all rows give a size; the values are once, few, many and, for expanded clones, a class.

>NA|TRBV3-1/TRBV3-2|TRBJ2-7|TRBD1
TGTGCCAGCAGCCGCCAAACTACCTTCAGGGGGTACGAGCAGTACTTC
CASSRQTTFRGYEQYF
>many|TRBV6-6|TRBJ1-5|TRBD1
TGTGCCAGCAGTCTTCCTCGGACAGGGGAGAGCAATCAGCCCCAGCATTTT
CASSLPRTGESNQPQHF
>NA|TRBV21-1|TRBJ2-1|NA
TGTGCCAGCAGCAAAAAATTGGGACTAGCGGGATCCTACAATGAGCAGTTCTTC
CASSKKLGLAGSYNEQFF
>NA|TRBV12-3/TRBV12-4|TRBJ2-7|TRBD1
TGTGCCAGCGGGCAGGGGGCAGGCGAGCAGTACTTC
CASGQGAGEQYF
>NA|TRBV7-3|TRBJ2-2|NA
TGTGCCAGCACCCTGGCAGGCGAAAACACCGGGGAGCTGTTTTTT
CASTLAGENTGELFF
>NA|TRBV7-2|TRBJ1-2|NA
TGTGCCAGCTCACTGGGGGGGGATGGCTACACCTTC
CASSLGGDGYTF
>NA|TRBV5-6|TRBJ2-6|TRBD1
TGTGCCAGCATGACAGGGTACTCTGGGGCCAACGTCCTGACTTTC
CASMTGYSGANVLTF
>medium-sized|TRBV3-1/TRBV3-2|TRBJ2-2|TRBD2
TGTGCCAGCAGCCAAGAAGGGGCTAGCGGGGGATCTAACACCGGGGAGCTGTTTTTT
CASSQEGASGGSNTGELFF
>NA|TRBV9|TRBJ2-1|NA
TGTGCCAGCAGCGTAGTCGTAGACAATGAGCAGTTCTTC
CASSVVVDNEQFF
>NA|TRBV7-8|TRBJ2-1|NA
TGTGCCAGCAGCTTAAGGGACTGGGTGGTAGAGCAGTTCTTC
CASSLRDWVVEQFF
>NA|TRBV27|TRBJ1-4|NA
TGTGCCAGCAGTTTTCTTACAAATGAAAAACTGTTTTTT
CASSFLTNEKLFF
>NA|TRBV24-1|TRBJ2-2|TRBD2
TGTGCCACCAGTGGGGGGGGCACCGGGGAGCTGTTTTTT
CATSGGGTGELFF